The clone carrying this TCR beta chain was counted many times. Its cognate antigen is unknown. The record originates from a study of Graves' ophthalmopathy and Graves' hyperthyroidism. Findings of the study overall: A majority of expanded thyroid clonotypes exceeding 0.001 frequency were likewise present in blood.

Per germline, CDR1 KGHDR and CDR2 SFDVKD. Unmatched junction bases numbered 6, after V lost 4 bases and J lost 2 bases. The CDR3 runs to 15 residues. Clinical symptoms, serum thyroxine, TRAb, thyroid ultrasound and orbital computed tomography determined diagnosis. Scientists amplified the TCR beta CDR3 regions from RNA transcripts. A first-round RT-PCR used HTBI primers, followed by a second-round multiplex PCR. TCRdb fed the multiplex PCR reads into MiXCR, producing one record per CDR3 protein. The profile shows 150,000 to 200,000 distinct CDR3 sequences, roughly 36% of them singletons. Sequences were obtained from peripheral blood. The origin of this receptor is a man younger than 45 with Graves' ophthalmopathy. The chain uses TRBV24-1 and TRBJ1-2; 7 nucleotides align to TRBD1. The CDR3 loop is CATSDTGTENYGYTF. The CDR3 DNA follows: TGTGCCACCAGTGACACCGGGACAGAAAACTATGGCTACACCTTC.